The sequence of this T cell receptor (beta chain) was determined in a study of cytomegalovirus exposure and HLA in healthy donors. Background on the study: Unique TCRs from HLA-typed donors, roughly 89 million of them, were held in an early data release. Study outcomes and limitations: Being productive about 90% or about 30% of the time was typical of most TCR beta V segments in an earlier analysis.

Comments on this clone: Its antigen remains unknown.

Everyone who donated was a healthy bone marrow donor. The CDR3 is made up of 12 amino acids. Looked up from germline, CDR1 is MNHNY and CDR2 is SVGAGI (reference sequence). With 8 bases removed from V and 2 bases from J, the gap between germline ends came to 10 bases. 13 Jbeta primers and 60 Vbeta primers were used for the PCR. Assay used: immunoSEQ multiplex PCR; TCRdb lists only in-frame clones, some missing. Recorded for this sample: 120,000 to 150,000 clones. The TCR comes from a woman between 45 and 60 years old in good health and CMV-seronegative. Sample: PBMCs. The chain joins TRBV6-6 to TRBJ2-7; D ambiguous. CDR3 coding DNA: TGTGCCAGCTCCCCGTTCCCCTACGAGCAGTACTTC. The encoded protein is CASSPFPYEQYF.